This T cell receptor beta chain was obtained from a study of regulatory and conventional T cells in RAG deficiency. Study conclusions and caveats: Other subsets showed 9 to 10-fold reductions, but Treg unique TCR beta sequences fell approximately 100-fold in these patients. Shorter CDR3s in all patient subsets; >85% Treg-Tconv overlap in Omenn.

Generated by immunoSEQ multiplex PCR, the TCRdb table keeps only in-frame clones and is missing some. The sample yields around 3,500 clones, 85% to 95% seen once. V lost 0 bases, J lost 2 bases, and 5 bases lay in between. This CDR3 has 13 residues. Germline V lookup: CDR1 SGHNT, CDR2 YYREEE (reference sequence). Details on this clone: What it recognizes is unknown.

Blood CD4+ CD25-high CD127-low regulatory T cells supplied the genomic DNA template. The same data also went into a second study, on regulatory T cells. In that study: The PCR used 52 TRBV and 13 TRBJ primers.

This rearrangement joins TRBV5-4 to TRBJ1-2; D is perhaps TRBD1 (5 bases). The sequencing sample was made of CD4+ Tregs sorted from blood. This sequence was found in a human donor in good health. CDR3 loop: CASSLDRNYGYTF. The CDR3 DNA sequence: TGTGCCAGCAGCTTGGACAGGAACTATGGCTACACCTTC.